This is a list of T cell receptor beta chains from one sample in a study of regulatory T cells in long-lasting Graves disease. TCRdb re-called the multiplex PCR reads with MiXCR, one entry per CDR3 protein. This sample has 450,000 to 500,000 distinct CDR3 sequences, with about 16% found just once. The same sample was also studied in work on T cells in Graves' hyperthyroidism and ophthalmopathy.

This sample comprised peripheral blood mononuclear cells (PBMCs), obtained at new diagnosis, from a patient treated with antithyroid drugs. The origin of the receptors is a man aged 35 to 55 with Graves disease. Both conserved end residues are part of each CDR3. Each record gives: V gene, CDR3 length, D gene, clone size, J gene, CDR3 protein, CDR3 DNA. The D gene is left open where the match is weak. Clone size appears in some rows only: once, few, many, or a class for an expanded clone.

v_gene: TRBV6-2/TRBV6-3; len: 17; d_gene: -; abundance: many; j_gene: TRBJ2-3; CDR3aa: CASSYPYSSGHTDTQYF; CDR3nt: TGTGCCAGCAGTTACCCCTATTCAAGCGGACACACAGATACGCAGTATTTT
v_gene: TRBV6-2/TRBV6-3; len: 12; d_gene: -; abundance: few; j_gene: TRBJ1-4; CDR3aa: CASASQGEKLFF; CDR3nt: TGTGCCAGCGCCTCTCAGGGAGAAAAACTGTTTTTT
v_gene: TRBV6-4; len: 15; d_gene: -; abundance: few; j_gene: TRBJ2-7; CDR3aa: CASSYLPRRVYEQYF; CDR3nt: TGTGCCAGCAGTTACCTTCCCAGGAGGGTGTACGAGCAGTACTTC
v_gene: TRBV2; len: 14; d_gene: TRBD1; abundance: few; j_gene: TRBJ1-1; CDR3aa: CASARTGVNTEAFF; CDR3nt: TGTGCCAGCGCCCGGACAGGCGTGAACACTGAAGCTTTCTTT
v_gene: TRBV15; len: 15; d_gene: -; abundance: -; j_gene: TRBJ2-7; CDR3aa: CATSRDTSSGVEQYF; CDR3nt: TGTGCCACCAGCAGAGACACTAGTTCCGGGGTTGAGCAGTACTTC
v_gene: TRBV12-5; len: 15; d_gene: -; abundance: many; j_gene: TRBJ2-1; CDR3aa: CATVPGQGIYNEQFF; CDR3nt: TGTGCTACTGTCCCGGGACAAGGGATTTACAATGAGCAGTTCTTC
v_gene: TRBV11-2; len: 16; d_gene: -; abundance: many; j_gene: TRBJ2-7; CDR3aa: CASSLDLSGQSYEQYF; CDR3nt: TGTGCCAGCAGCTTAGATCTCAGCGGGCAGTCCTACGAGCAGTACTTC
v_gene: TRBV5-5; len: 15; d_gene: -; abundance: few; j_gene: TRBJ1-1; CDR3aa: CASSLRAGEGSEAFF; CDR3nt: TGTGCCAGCAGCTTGCGGGCAGGGGAGGGTTCTGAAGCTTTCTTT
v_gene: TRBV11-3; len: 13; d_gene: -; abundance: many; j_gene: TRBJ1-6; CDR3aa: CASSFDPNSPLHF; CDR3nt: TGTGCCAGCAGCTTCGACCCTAATTCACCCCTCCACTTT
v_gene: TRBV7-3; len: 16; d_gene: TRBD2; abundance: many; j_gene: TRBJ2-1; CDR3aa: CASSPRLAVLLDEQFF; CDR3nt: TGTGCCAGCAGCCCACGACTAGCGGTCCTATTGGATGAGCAGTTCTTC
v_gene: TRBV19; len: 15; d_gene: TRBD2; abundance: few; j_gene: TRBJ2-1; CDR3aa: CASSTGLAGGHEQFF; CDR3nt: TGTGCCAGTAGTACGGGACTAGCGGGAGGCCATGAGCAGTTCTTC
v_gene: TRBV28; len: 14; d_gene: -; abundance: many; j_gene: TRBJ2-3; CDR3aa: CASSTTGRTDTQYF; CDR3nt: TGTGCCAGCAGTACTACAGGGCGCACAGATACGCAGTATTTT
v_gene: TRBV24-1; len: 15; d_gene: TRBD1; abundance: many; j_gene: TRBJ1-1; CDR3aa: CATSATTGVNTEAFF; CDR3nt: TGTGCCACCAGTGCCACGACAGGGGTGAACACTGAAGCTTTCTTT
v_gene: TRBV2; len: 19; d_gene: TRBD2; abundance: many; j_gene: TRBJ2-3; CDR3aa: CASSTTTSGRALRTDTQYF; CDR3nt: TGTGCCAGCAGTACCACTACTAGCGGGAGGGCCCTCAGGACAGATACGCAGTATTTT
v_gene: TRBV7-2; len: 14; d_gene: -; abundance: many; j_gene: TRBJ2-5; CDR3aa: CASSLNSHQETQYF; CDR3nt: TGTGCCAGCAGCCTCAACTCCCACCAAGAGACCCAGTACTTC
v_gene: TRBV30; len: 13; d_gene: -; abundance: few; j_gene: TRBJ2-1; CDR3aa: CAWSLGEGFEQFF; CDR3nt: TGTGCCTGGAGCCTCGGAGAGGGGTTTGAGCAGTTCTTC
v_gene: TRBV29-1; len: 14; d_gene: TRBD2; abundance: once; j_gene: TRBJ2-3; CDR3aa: CSVITSGSGDTQYF; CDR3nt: TGCAGCGTTATTACTAGCGGGAGCGGAGATACGCAGTATTTT
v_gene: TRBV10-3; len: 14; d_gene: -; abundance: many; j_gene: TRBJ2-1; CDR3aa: CAISEPGTANEQFF; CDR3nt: TGTGCCATCAGTGAACCCGGGACGGCAAATGAGCAGTTCTTC
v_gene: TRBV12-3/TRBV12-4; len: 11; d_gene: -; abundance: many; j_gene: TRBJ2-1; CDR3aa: CASSLMGRQFF; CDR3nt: TGTGCCAGCAGTTTAATGGGTAGGCAGTTCTTC
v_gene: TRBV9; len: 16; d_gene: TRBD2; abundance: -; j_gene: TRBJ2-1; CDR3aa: CASSVASSGAYNEQFF; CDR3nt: TGTGCCAGCAGCGTAGCGTCTAGCGGGGCCTACAATGAGCAGTTCTTC
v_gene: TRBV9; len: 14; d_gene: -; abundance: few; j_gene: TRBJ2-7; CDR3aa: CASSVADRPYEQYF; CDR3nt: TGTGCCAGCAGCGTAGCCGACAGGCCCTACGAGCAGTACTTC
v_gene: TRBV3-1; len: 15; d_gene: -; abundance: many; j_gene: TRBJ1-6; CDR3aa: CASSQDEQFNSPLHF; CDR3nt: TGTGCCAGCAGCCAAGATGAACAGTTTAATTCACCCCTCCACTTT
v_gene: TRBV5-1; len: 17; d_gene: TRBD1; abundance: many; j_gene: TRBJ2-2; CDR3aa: CASSLDDRATNTGELFF; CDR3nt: TGCGCCAGCAGCTTGGATGACAGGGCCACGAACACCGGGGAGCTGTTTTTT
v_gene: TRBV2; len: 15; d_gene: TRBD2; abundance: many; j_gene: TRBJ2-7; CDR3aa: CASRDNSGAALEQYF; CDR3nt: TGTGCCAGCAGAGATAATAGCGGGGCTGCCCTCGAGCAGTACTTC
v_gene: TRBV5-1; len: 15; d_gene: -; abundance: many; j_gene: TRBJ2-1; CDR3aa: CASSLAGQSSDEQFF; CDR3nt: TGCGCCAGCAGCTTGGCTGGACAGAGTAGCGATGAGCAGTTCTTC
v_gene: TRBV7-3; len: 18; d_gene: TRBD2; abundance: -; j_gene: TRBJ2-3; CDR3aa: CASSSGTSGRTSTDTQYF; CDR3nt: TGTGCCAGCAGCTCCGGGACTAGCGGGAGGACTAGCACAGATACGCAGTATTTT
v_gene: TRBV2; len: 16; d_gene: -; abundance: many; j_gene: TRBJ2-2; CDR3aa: CASSPTVTTNTGELFF; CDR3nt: TGTGCCAGCAGTCCGACCGTTACCACTAACACCGGGGAGCTGTTTTTT
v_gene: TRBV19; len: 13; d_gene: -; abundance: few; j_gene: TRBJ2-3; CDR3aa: CASSKRGTDTQYF; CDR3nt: TGTGCCAGTAGTAAGAGGGGCACAGATACGCAGTATTTT
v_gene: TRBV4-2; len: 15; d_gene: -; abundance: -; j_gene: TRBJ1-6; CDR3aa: CASSFQTGQNSPLHF; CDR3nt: TGTGCCAGCAGCTTTCAGACAGGCCAAAATTCACCCCTCCACTTT
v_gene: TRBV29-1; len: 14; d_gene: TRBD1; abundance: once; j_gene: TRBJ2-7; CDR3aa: CSVDIGQGSYEQYF; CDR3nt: TGCAGCGTTGACATAGGACAGGGCAGCTACGAGCAGTACTTC
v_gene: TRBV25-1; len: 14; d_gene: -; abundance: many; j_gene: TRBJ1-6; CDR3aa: CASSSRRSNSPLHF; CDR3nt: TGTGCCAGCAGTTCGCGGCGGAGTAATTCACCCCTCCACTTT
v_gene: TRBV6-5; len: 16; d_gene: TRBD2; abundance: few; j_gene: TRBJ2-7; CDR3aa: CASSFSRTSGTHEQYF; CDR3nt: TGTGCCAGCAGTTTCAGTCGGACTAGCGGGACACACGAGCAGTACTTC
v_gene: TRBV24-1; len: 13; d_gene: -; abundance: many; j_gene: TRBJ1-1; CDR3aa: CATSDTGHQQAFF; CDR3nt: TGTGCCACCAGTGACACCGGGCACCAACAAGCTTTCTTT
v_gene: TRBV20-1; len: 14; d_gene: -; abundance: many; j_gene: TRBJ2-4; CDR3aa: CSARDVREYNIQYF; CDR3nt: TGCAGTGCTAGAGATGTACGGGAGTACAACATTCAGTACTTC
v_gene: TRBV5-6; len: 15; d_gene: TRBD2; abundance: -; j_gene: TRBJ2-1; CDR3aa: CASSLRAGGGNEQFF; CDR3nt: TGTGCCAGCAGCTTGAGGGCGGGAGGGGGCAATGAGCAGTTCTTC
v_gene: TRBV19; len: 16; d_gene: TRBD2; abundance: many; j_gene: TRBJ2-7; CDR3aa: CASSIGSLAGGYEQYF; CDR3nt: TGTGCCAGTAGTATCGGTAGCCTAGCGGGAGGGTACGAGCAGTACTTC
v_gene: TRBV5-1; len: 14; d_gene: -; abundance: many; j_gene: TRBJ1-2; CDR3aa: CASSSGAGNYGYTF; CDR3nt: TGCGCCAGCAGCTCCGGGGCCGGGAACTATGGCTACACCTTC
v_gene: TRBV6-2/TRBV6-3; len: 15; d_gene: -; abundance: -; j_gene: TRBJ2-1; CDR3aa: CASSSPTTRGNEQFF; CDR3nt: TGTGCCAGCAGTTCCCCTACGACTAGGGGAAATGAGCAGTTCTTC
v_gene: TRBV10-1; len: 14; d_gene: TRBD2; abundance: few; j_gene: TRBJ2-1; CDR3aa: CASSEAGGVNEQFF; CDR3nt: TGCGCCAGCAGTGAGGCGGGAGGGGTCAATGAGCAGTTCTTC
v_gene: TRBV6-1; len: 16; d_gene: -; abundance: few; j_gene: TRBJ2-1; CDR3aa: CASRLWTADLNNEQFF; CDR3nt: TGTGCCAGCAGACTCTGGACAGCGGACTTGAACAATGAGCAGTTCTTC
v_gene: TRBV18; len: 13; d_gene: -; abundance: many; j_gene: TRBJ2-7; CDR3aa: CASSPPHLYEQYF; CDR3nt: TGTGCCAGCTCACCACCCCACCTCTACGAGCAGTACTTC
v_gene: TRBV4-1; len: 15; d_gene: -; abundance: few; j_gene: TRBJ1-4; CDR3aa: CASSQAGGTNEKLFF; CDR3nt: TGCGCCAGCAGCCAAGCGGGGGGTACTAATGAAAAACTGTTTTTT
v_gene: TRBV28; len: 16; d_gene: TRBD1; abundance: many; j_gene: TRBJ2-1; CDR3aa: CASSSPGAGGLNEQFF; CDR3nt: TGTGCCAGCAGTTCCCCAGGTGCAGGGGGCTTAAATGAGCAGTTCTTC
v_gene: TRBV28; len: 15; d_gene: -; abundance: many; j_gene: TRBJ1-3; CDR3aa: CASSRGLGSGNTIYF; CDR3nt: TGTGCCAGCAGTCGGGGATTAGGGTCTGGAAACACCATATATTTT
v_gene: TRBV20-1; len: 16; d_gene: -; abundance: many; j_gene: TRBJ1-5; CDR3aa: CSASLGGLGSNQPQHF; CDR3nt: TGCAGTGCTAGTCTCGGGGGGCTAGGGAGCAATCAGCCCCAGCATTTT
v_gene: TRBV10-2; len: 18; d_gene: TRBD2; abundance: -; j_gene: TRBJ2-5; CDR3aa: CASSESGIAGVGGETQYF; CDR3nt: TGCGCCAGCAGTGAGTCCGGAATAGCGGGAGTAGGCGGGGAGACCCAGTACTTC
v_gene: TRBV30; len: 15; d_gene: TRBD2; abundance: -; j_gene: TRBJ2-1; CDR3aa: CAWSEGTSSLNEQFF; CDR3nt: TGTGCCTGGAGTGAAGGGACTAGCAGTCTAAATGAGCAGTTCTTC
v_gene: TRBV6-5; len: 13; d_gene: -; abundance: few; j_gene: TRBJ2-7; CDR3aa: CANSYRPAYEQYF; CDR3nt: TGTGCCAACAGTTACAGGCCGGCCTACGAGCAGTACTTC
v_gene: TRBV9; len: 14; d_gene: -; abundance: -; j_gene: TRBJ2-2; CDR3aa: CASSPRKGTGELFF; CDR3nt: TGTGCCAGCAGCCCCAGAAAGGGAACCGGGGAGCTGTTTTTT
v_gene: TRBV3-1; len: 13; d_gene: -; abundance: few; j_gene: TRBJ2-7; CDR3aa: CASSQGGPYEQYF; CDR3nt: TGTGCCAGCAGCCAGGGGGGGCCCTACGAGCAGTACTTC